This T cell receptor beta chain was obtained from a study of CD8 T cells in Susac syndrome. Trimming removed 5 bases from V and 4 bases from J; junction bases left unmatched: 5. CDR1 and CDR2 from the germline V gene are MDHEN and SYDVKM. This CDR3 is 14 amino acids long. TEMRA cells underwent FACS enrichment and CD8+ and CD4+ T cells underwent negative isolation. Random hexamers were used to reverse transcribe the RNA input (about 0.45 to 1 ug). Amplification of TCR beta CDR3 spanned 54 Vbeta and 13 Jbeta via immunoSEQ multiplex PCR. One entry per CDR3 protein, called by TCRdb with MiXCR from the immunoSEQ multiplex PCR reads. The repertoire holds hundreds of thousands of distinct CDR3 sequences, with 70% to 90% as singletons.

Sequenced sample: CD8+ T cells from PBMCs. The TCR was taken from a human donor with multiple sclerosis. The chain is built from TRBV28 and TRBJ2-7, with 10 bases fitting TRBD2. The CDR3, as DNA: TGTGCCAGCAGTCCCGGGACTAGCGCTTACGAGCAGTACTTC. As protein: CASSPGTSAYEQYF.